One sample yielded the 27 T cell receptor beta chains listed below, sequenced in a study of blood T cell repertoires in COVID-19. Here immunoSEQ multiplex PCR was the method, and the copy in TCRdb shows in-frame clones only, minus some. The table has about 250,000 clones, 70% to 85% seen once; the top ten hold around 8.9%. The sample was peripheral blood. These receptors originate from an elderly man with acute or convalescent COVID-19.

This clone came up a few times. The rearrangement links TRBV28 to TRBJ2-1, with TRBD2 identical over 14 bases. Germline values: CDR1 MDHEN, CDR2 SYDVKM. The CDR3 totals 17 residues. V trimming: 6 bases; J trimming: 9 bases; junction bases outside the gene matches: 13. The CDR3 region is CASSPSGLAGGSREQFF. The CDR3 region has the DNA TGTGCCAGCAGCCCATCTGGACTAGCGGGGGGTAGCCGTGAGCAGTTCTTC.

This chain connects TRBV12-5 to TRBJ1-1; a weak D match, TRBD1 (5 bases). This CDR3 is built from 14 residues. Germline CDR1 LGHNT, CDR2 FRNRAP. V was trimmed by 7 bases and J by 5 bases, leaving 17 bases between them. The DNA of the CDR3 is TGTGCTAGTGCCCCGGGGGGTCTGGTTACTGAAGCTTTCTTT. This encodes CASAPGGLVTEAFF.

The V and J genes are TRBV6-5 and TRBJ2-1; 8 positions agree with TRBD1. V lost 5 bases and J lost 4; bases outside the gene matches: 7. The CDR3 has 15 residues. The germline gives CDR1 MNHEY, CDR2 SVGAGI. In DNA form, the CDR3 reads TGTGCCAGCAGTCGAGACAGGGGAGGATACAATGAGCAGTTCTTC. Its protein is CASSRDRGGYNEQFF.

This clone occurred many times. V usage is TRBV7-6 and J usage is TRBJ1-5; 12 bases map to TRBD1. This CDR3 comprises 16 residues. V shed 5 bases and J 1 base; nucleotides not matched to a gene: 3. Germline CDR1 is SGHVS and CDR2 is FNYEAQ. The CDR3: CASSTGTGGSNQPQHF. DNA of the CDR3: TGTGCCAGCAGCACCGGGACAGGGGGCAGCAATCAGCCCCAGCATTTT.

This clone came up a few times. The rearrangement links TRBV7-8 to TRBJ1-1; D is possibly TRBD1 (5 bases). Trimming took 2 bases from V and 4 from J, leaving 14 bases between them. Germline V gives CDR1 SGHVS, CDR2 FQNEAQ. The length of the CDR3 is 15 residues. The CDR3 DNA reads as TGTGCCAGCAGCTTAAGATCAGGGTGGGGCACTGAAGCTTTCTTT. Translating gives CASSLRSGWGTEAFF.

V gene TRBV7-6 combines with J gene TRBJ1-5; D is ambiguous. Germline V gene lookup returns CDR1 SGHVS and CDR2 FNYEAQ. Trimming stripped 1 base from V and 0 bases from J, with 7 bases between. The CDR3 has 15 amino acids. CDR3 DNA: TGTGCCAGCAGCTTAGAACAGTTTAGCAATCAGCCCCAGCATTTT. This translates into CASSLEQFSNQPQHF.

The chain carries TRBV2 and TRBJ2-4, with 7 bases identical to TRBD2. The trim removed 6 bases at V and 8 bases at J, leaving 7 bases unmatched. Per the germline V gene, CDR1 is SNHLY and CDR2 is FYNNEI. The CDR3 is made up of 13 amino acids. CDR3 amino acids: CASRPRGRDIQYF. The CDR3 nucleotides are TGTGCCAGCAGGCCGCGGGGGAGAGACATTCAGTACTTC.

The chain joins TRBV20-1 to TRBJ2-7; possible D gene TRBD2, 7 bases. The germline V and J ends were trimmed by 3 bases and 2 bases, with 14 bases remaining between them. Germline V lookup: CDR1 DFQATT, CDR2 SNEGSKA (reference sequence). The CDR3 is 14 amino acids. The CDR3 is CSASRGRAPYEQYF. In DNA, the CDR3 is TGCAGTGCTAGTAGGGGGAGGGCCCCCTACGAGCAGTACTTC.

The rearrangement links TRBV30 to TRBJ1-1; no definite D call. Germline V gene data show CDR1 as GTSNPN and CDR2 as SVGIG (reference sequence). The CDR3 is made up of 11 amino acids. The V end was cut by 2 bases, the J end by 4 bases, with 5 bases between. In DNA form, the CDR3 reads TGTGCCTGGAGTCCGGGCACTGAAGCTTTCTTT. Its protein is CAWSPGTEAFF.

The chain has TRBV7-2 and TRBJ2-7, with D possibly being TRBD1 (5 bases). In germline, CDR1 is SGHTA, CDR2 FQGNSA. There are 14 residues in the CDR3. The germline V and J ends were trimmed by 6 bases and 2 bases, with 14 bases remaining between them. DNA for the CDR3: TGTGCCAGCAGTCCCGACAGATTTACCTACGAGCAGTACTTC. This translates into CASSPDRFTYEQYF.

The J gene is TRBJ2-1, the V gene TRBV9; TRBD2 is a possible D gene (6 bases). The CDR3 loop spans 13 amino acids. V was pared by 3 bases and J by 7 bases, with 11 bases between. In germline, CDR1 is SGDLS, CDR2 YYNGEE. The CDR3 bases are TGTGCCAGCAGCGAAGGGGCGGGGAATGAGCAGTTCTTC. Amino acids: CASSEGAGNEQFF.

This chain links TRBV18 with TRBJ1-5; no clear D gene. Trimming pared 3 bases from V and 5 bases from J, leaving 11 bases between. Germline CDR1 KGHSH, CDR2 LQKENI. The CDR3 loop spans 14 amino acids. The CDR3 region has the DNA TGTGCCAGCTCACCCAAGGAGTTATATCAGCCCCAGCATTTT. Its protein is CASSPKELYQPQHF.

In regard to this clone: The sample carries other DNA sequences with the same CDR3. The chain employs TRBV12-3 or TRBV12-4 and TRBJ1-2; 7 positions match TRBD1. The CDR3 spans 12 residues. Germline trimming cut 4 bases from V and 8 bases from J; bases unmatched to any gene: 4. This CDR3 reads CASSSQGGGYTF. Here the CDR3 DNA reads TGTGCCAGCAGTTCCCAGGGGGGCGGCTACACCTTC.

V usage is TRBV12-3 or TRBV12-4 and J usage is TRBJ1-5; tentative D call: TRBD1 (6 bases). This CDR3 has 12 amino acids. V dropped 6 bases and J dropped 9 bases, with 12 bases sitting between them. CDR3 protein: CASRDSPGPQHF. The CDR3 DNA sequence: TGTGCCAGCAGGGACAGCCCGGGGCCCCAGCATTTT.

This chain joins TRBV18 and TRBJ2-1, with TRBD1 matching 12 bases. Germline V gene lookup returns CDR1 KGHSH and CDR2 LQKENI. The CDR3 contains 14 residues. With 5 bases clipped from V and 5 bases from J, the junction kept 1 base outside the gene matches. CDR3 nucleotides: TGTGCCAGCTCAGGGGACAGGGGGCACAATGAGCAGTTCTTC. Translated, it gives CASSGDRGHNEQFF.

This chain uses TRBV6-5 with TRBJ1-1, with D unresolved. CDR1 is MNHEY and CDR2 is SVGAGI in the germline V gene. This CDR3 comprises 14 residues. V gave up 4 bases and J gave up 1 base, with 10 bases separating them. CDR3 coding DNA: TGTGCCAGCAGTTTAGCACGTCAGAACACTGAAGCTTTCTTT. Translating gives CASSLARQNTEAFF.

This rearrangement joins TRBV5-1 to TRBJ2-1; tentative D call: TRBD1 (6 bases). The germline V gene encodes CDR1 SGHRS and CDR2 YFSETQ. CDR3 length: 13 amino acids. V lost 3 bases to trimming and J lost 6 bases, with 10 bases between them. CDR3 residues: CASSSRGGNEQFF. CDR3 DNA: TGCGCCAGCAGCTCTAGAGGGGGCAATGAGCAGTTCTTC.

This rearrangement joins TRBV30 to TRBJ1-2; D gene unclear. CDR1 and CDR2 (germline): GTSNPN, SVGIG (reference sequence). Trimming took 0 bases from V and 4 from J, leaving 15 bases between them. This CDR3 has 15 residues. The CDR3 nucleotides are TGTGCCTGGAGTGTACAGAACAGACCTATCTATGGCTACACCTTC. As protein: CAWSVQNRPIYGYTF.

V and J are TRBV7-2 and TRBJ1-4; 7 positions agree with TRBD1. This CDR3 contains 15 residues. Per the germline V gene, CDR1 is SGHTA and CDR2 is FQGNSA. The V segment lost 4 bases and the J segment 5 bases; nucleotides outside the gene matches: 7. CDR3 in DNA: TGTGCCAGCAGCTCCCAGACAGGGACAAATGAAAAACTGTTTTTT. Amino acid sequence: CASSSQTGTNEKLFF.

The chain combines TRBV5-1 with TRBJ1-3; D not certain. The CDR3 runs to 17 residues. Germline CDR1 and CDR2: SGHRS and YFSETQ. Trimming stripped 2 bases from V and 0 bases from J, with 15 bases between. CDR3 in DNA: TGCGCCAGCAGCTTAGACGGGTCTTTAAGCTCTGGAAACACCATATATTTT. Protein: CASSLDGSLSSGNTIYF.

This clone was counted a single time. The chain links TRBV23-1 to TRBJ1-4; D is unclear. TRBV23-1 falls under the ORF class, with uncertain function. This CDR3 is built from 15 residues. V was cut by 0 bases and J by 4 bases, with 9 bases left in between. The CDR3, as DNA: TGCGCCAGCAGTCAATCAGGGCGGGGTAATGAAAAACTGTTTTTT. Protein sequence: CASSQSGRGNEKLFF.

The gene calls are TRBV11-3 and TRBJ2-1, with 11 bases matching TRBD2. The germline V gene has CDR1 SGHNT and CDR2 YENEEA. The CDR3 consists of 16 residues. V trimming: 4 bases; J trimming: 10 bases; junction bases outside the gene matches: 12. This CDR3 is CASSSSFSGGAEEQFF. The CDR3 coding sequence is TGTGCCAGCAGCTCATCCTTTAGCGGGGGGGCCGAAGAGCAGTTCTTC.

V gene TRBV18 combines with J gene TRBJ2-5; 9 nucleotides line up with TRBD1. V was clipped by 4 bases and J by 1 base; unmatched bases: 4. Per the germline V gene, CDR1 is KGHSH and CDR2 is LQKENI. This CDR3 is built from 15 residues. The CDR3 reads CASSLWTGVQETQYF. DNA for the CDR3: TGTGCCAGCTCACTCTGGACAGGGGTCCAAGAGACCCAGTACTTC.

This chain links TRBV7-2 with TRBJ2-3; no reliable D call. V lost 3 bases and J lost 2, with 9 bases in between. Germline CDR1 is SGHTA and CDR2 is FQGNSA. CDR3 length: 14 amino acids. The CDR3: CASSFSQATDTQYF. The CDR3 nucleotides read TGTGCCAGCAGCTTTAGTCAGGCCACAGATACGCAGTATTTT.

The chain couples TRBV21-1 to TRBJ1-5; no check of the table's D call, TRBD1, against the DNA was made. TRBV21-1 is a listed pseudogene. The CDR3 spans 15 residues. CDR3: CASRETGASNQPQHF. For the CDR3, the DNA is TGTGCCAGCAGAGAGACAGGGGCGAGCAATCAGCCCCAGCATTTT.

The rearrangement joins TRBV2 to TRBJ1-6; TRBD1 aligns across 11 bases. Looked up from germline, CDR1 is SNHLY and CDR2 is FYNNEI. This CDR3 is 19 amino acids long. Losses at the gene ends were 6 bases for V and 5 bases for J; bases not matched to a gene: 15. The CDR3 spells CASRVPGQGDRWNNSPLHF. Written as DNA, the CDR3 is TGTGCCAGCAGGGTACCGGGACAGGGGGATCGTTGGAATAATTCACCCCTCCACTTT. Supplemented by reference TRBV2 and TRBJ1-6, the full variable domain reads EPEVTQTPSHQVTQMGQEVILRCVPISNHLYFYWYRQILGQKVEFLVSFYNNEISEKSEIFDDQFSVERPDGSNFTLKIRSTKLEDSAMYFCASRVPGQGDRWNNSPLHFGNGTRLTVT.

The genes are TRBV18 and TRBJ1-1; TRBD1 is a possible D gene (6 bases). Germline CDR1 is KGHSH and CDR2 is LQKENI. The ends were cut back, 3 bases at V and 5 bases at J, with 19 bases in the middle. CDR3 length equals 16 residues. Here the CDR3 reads CASSPAGLQGGTEAFF. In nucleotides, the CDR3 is TGTGCCAGCTCACCGGCTGGGTTACAGGGAGGGACTGAAGCTTTCTTT.